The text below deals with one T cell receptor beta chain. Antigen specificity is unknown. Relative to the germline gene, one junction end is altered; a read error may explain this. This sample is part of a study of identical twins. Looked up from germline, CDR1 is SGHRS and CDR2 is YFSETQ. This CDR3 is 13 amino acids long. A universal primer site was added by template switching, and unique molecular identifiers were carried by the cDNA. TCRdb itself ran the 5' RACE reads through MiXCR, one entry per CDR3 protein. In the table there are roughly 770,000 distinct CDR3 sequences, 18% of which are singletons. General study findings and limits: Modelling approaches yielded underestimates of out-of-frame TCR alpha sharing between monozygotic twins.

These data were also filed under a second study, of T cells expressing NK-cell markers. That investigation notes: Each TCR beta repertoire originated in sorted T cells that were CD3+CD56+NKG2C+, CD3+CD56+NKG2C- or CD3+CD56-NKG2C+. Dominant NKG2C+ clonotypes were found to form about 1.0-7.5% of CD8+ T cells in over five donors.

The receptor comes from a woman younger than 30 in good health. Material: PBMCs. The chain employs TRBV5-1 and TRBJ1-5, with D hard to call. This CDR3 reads CASSLGANQSQHF. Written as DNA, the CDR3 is TGCGCCAGCAGCTTGGGTGCCAATCAGTCCCAGCATTTT. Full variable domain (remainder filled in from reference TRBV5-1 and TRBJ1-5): KAGVTQTPRYLIKTRGQQVTLSCSPISGHRSVSWYQQTPGQGLQFLFEYFSETQRNKGNFPGRFSGRQFSNSRSEMNVSTLELGDSALYLCASSLGANQSQHFGDGTRLSIL.